This T cell receptor (beta chain) was obtained from a study of blood T cell repertoires in COVID-19. Study in general: The United States, Italy and Spain were the sources of the acute and convalescent COVID-19 samples.

A single count supports this clone. The assay was immunoSEQ multiplex PCR, and TCRdb's table has in-frame clones only and misses some. The profile shows 250,000 or so clones, roughly 84% of them singletons. The CDR3 is made up of 16 amino acids. With 7 bases removed from V and 0 bases from J, the gap between germline ends came to 15 bases. Looked up from germline, CDR1 is SGHVS and CDR2 is FNYEAQ. The rearrangement uses TRBV7-6 and TRBJ2-2; D may be TRBD1 (6 bases). The TCR sequence derives from a man between 50 and 59 years old who had recovered from COVID-19. What was sequenced was PBMCs or T cells enriched from blood (not recorded which). The CDR3 DNA follows: TGTGCCAGCAACCCGACAGGACCTCCGAACACCGGGGAGCTGTTTTTT. Translating gives CASNPTGPPNTGELFF.